Following are 30 T cell receptor beta chains from one sample sequenced in a study of patients and donors after allogeneic stem cell transplantation. TCRdb independently ran MiXCR on the RT-PCR reads; one entry per CDR3 protein. The table lists approximately 29,000 distinct CDR3 sequences, around 33% of them singletons, with around 76% in the top ten. Material for sequencing was blood, either unsorted or a sorted T cell fraction (not recorded which). The source of these receptors is a human donor who was either an allogeneic HSCT recipient or a stem cell or donor lymphocyte infusion donor (not recorded which). It is not recorded whose cells these are; they may come from a transplant donor.

The V and J genes are TRBV28 and TRBJ2-6; D perhaps matches TRBD1 (5 bases). Trimming took 4 bases from V and 2 from J, leaving 15 bases between them. Germline assignment: CDR1 MDHEN and CDR2 SYDVKM. This CDR3 has 17 amino acids. The CDR3 spells CASSSQGDTPGANVLTF. The CDR3 coding sequence is TGTGCCAGCAGTTCCCAGGGTGACACACCTGGGGCCAACGTCCTGACTTTC.

This clonotype has more than one count but fewer than ten. This chain links TRBV6-5 with TRBJ1-4; D is ambiguous. The length of the CDR3 is 14 residues. V lost 2 bases, J lost 5 bases, and 9 bases lay in between. Germline V gives CDR1 MNHEY, CDR2 SVGAGI. CDR3 amino acids: CASSYRDGNEKLFF. DNA for the CDR3: TGTGCCAGCAGTTACCGCGACGGCAATGAAAAACTGTTTTTT.

J is TRBJ1-5 and V is TRBV7-9, with unresolved D. Per germline, CDR1 SEHNR and CDR2 FQNEAQ (reference sequence). The CDR3 contains 13 residues. V lost 3 bases, J lost 6 bases, and 9 bases lay in between. The CDR3 DNA sequence: TGTGCCAGCAGCTTGATCGCCGTTCAGCCCCAGCATTTT. This translates into CASSLIAVQPQHF.

This clonotype was counted a few times. The V gene is TRBV12-3 or TRBV12-4, the J gene TRBJ2-1, with 11 bases fitting TRBD2. There are 15 residues in the CDR3. Trimming removed 5 bases from V and 4 bases from J; junction bases left unmatched: 4. The CDR3 coding sequence is TGTGCCAGCAGTCCGGGGACTAGCGGATACAATGAGCAGTTCTTC. Translated, it gives CASSPGTSGYNEQFF.

The rearrangement joins TRBV12-3 or TRBV12-4 to TRBJ1-1; no clear D gene. V lost 3 bases and J lost 4, with 12 bases in between. The CDR3 runs to 14 residues. CDR3 sequence: CASSLTLRVTEAFF. CDR3 DNA sequence: TGTGCCAGCAGTTTGACGTTACGGGTCACTGAAGCTTTCTTT.

This clonotype was found many times. The chain is built from TRBV29-1 and TRBJ1-6; D is uncertain. Trimming took 4 bases from V and 6 from J, leaving 10 bases between them. The CDR3 contains 13 residues. The germline CDR1 and CDR2 sequences are SQVTM and ANQGSEA. CDR3: CSVAAGTNSPLHF. In DNA, the CDR3 is TGCAGCGTTGCGGCAGGCACTAATTCACCCCTCCACTTT.

This clonotype was seen only a few times. The J gene is TRBJ1-6, the V gene TRBV5-6, with D perhaps matching TRBD1 (5 bases). From germline, CDR1 is SGHDT and CDR2 YYEEEE. V was shortened by 0 bases and J by 10 bases, with 11 bases between the two germline ends. This CDR3 region has 14 residues. The CDR3 DNA sequence: TGTGCCAGCAGCTTGGTTGAGGACAACTCACCCCTCCACTTT. Translating it yields CASSLVEDNSPLHF.

This clonotype was seen more than once but under ten times. The chain links TRBV7-2 to TRBJ1-1; no clear D. CDR3 size: 12 residues. Trimming removed 0 bases at V and 3 bases at J, with 2 bases between. Germline lookup yields CDR1 SGHTA and CDR2 FQGNSA. The CDR3 nucleotides read TGTGCCAGCAGCTTAGCGTACACTGAAGCTTTCTTT. Its protein is CASSLAYTEAFF. Full variable domain (remainder filled in from reference TRBV7-2 and TRBJ1-1): GAGVSQSPSNKVTEKGKDVELRCDPISGHTALYWYRQSLGQGLEFLIYFQGNSAPDKSGLPSDRFSAERTGGSVSTLTIQRTQQEDSAVYLCASSLAYTEAFFGQGTRLTVV.

The rearrangement joins TRBV15 to TRBJ2-7; maybe TRBD1 (5 bases). CDR1 and CDR2 (germline): LNHNV, YYDKDF (reference sequence). The CDR3 sequence is 14 residues long. V lost 0 bases and J 2 bases, leaving 8 bases between the germline ends. The CDR3 reads CATSRDRATYEQYV. DNA for the CDR3: TGTGCCACCAGCAGAGACAGGGCCACCTACGAGCAGTACGTC.

This clonotype was counted only a few times. The rearrangement joins TRBV5-1 to TRBJ1-4, with a possible D match to TRBD1 (5 bases). V lost 4 bases, J lost 0 bases, and 7 bases lay in between. The CDR3 is 14 amino acids. CDR1 and CDR2 (germline): SGHRS, YFSETQ. DNA of the CDR3: TGCGCCAGCAGCCCAGGGTCAACTAATGAAAAACTGTTTTTT. It yields the protein CASSPGSTNEKLFF.

DNA of the CDR3: TGTGCCAGCAGCTGGGTTACATTCAAACCGGGGTACAATGAGCAGTTCTTC. This codes for CASSWVTFKPGYNEQFF. V is TRBV7-8 and J is TRBJ2-1; a possible D gene is TRBD2 (5 bases). CDR1 SGHVS and CDR2 FQNEAQ come from the germline V gene. The V and J ends lost 4 bases and 4 bases respectively, with 20 bases between them. CDR3 length: 17 residues. Using reference TRBV7-8 and TRBJ2-1 for the parts outside the CDR3, the full variable domain is GAGVSQSPRYKVAKRGQDVALRCDPISGHVSLFWYQQALGQGPEFLTYFQNEAQLDKSGLPSDRFFAERPEGSVSTLKIQRTQQEDSAVYLCASSWVTFKPGYNEQFFGPGTRLTVL.

The J gene is TRBJ1-2, the V gene TRBV6-5, with D perhaps matching TRBD1 (6 bases). The CDR3 length is 14 residues. CDR1 and CDR2 (germline): MNHEY, SVGAGI. V was cut by 5 bases and J by 8 bases, with 18 bases left in between. CDR3 in amino acids: CASSPGGGGRGYTF. CDR3 coding DNA: TGTGCCAGCAGTCCGGGGGGGGGCGGACGGGGCTACACCTTC.

A note on this clonotype: A junction end diverges from the germline sequence, so it may reflect a read error. The chain carries TRBV7-3 and TRBJ1-1, with 7 bases identical to TRBD1. Germline lookup yields CDR1 SGHTA and CDR2 FQGTGA. The CDR3 has 13 amino acids. CDR3 bases: TGTGCCAGCAGCTTAAGTCGGGGACAGCGACTCAAGTTT. Protein product: CASSLSRGQRLKF.

In this sample, this clonotype turned up a few times. V is TRBV7-2 and J is TRBJ1-6; D uncertain. The CDR3 runs to 12 residues. Germline-derived CDR1 and CDR2 are SGHTA and FQGNSA. Trimming removed 1 base at V and 10 bases at J, with 5 bases between. The CDR3 DNA follows: TGTGCCAGCAGCTTAGTGGGATCACCCCTCCACTTT. Amino acids: CASSLVGSPLHF.

This clonotype was seen only a few times. The rearrangement links TRBV4-2 to TRBJ1-2; D is ambiguous. The V gene's germline CDR1 is LGHNA and CDR2 YNFKEQ. The CDR3 runs to 13 residues. Trimming pared 0 bases from V and 10 bases from J, leaving 12 bases between. CDR3 in DNA: TGTGCCAGCAGCCAAGAATTGGGGAGATACTACACCTTC. Protein sequence: CASSQELGRYYTF.

The chain couples TRBV4-1 to TRBJ1-1; D not certain. V was pared by 3 bases and J by 0 bases, with 14 bases between. From germline, CDR1 is MGHRA and CDR2 YSYEKL. There are 16 residues in the CDR3. Written as DNA, the CDR3 is TGCGCCAGCAGCCAGGATCCCGAGGGAATGAACACTGAAGCTTTCTTT. Translated, it gives CASSQDPEGMNTEAFF.

In this sample, this clonotype turned up a few times. The chain joins TRBV6-5 to TRBJ1-5; 9 bases align to TRBD1. CDR1 is MNHEY, CDR2 SVGAGI, per germline. The CDR3 is 14 amino acids. Trimming took 6 bases from V and 6 from J; bases not matched to a gene: 6. CDR3 residues: CASSLDRGFQPQHF. The DNA of the CDR3 is TGTGCCAGCAGCTTGGACAGGGGTTTTCAGCCCCAGCATTTT.

This clonotype was counted once. This chain connects TRBV5-1 to TRBJ2-5; D gene unclear. Germline V gives CDR1 SGHRS, CDR2 YFSETQ. Trimming pared 0 bases from V and 5 bases from J, leaving 11 bases between. This CDR3 contains 14 residues. CDR3 loop: CASSLAGLGETQYF. CDR3 nucleotides: TGCGCCAGCAGCTTGGCGGGTCTGGGGGAGACCCAGTACTTC.

This clonotype has only a few counts. The chain recombines TRBV10-3 with TRBJ2-5; no reliable D call. CDR1 ENHRY and CDR2 SYGVKD come from the germline V gene. Trimming removed 6 bases at V and 0 bases at J, with 11 bases between. This CDR3 is 14 amino acids long. The CDR3: CAISYTVNQETQYF. As DNA, the CDR3 is TGTGCCATCAGCTATACAGTTAACCAAGAGACCCAGTACTTC.

This clonotype was seen at least ten times. This chain uses TRBV7-9 with TRBJ2-7, with D uncertain. V was clipped by 1 base and J by 3 bases, with 4 bases between them. The CDR3 consists of 12 residues. Germline V gene data show CDR1 as SEHNR and CDR2 as FQNEAQ (reference sequence). The CDR3 spells CASSLEDYEQYF. Written as DNA, the CDR3 is TGTGCCAGCAGCTTAGAAGACTACGAGCAGTACTTC.

The sample holds one count of this clonotype. V usage is TRBV12-3 or TRBV12-4 and J usage is TRBJ1-3; D is perhaps TRBD1 (5 bases). Trimming removed 5 bases from V and 5 bases from J, with 16 bases in between. The CDR3 loop spans 15 amino acids. The CDR3 DNA follows: TGTGCCAGCAGTCGCCCAGGGCTGTGGAGAAACACCATATATTTT. Translating it yields CASSRPGLWRNTIYF.

This chain links TRBV12-3 or TRBV12-4 with TRBJ2-5, with TRBD2 matching 12 bases. The CDR3 loop spans 16 amino acids. With 4 bases clipped from V and 5 bases from J, the junction kept 8 bases outside the gene matches. The CDR3: CASSSTTSGRGETQYF. The CDR3 DNA sequence: TGTGCCAGCAGTTCCACGACTAGCGGGAGAGGGGAGACCCAGTACTTC.

This clonotype appeared a few times. This chain uses TRBV18 with TRBJ1-1, with 8 bases that match TRBD1. The CDR3 is 14 amino acids. The J segment lost 4 bases and the V segment lost 3 bases, leaving 4 bases of the junction unmatched. The germline CDR1 and CDR2 sequences are KGHSH and LQKENI. CDR3: CASSPGGQGTEAFF. The CDR3 DNA sequence: TGTGCCAGCTCACCCGGAGGACAGGGCACTGAAGCTTTCTTT.

This chain uses TRBV6-5 with TRBJ1-4; no definite D call. The germline CDR1 and CDR2 sequences are MNHEY and SVGAGI. The CDR3 totals 15 residues. V lost 6 bases and J lost 4, with 15 bases in between. CDR3 region: CASRTRQWNNEKLFF. The DNA for the CDR3 is TGTGCCAGCAGGACTCGACAATGGAATAATGAAAAACTGTTTTTT.

CDR3: CASSLATSGPSAQYF. The DNA for the CDR3 is TGTGCCAGCAGCTTGGCCACTAGCGGGCCCTCTGCGCAGTACTTC. This chain uses TRBV5-5 with TRBJ2-7; 9 positions match TRBD2. This CDR3 region has 15 residues. CDR1 is SGHKS, CDR2 YYEKEE, per germline (reference sequence). Germline trimming cut 0 bases from V and 9 bases from J; bases unmatched to any gene: 10. The whole variable domain, remainder taken from reference TRBV5-5 and TRBJ2-7, is DAGVTQSPTHLIKTRGQQVTLRCSPISGHKSVSWYQQVLGQGPQFIFQYYEKEERGRGNFPDRFSARQFPNYSSELNVNALLLGDSALYLCASSLATSGPSAQYFGPGTRLTVT.

This clonotype was detected only a few times. This sequence joins TRBV4-2 and TRBJ2-7, with D possibly being TRBD2 (5 bases). The length of the CDR3 is 14 residues. The V end was cut by 0 bases, the J end by 6 bases, with 12 bases between. Germline CDR1 LGHNA, CDR2 YNFKEQ. The CDR3 sequence: CASSQDQRAAEQYF. In DNA form, the CDR3 reads TGTGCCAGCAGCCAAGATCAGAGGGCAGCCGAGCAGTACTTC.

The chain combines TRBV7-9 with TRBJ2-3; D ambiguous. This CDR3 has 15 amino acids. The V end lost 2 bases, the J end lost 1 base, and 10 bases lay between the germline ends. Germline loops: CDR1 SEHNR, CDR2 FQNEAQ (reference sequence). CDR3 sequence: CASSLMGRGTDTQYF. As DNA, the CDR3 is TGTGCCAGCAGCTTAATGGGCCGGGGCACAGATACGCAGTATTTT.

V gene TRBV7-2 combines with J gene TRBJ1-5; 7 bases fit TRBD1. CDR1 SGHTA and CDR2 FQGNSA come from the germline V gene. The V gene end was trimmed by 1 base and the J gene end by 7 bases; junction bases not matched to a gene: 1. The CDR3 loop spans 13 amino acids. The CDR3 region has the DNA TGTGCCAGCAGCTTAGTAGGGGGCCAGCCCCAGCATTTT. This codes for CASSLVGGQPQHF.

This CDR3 reads CASSSNSYNEQFF. In nucleotides, the CDR3 is TGTGCCAGCAGCTCCAACTCCTACAATGAGCAGTTCTTC. The V call is TRBV7-9, the J call TRBJ2-1; D is undetermined. CDR1 and CDR2 from the germline V gene are SEHNR and FQNEAQ (reference sequence). The CDR3 extends over 13 amino acids. Trimming cost V 4 bases and J 0 bases, with 4 bases left between them.

The chain joins TRBV20-1 to TRBJ2-2; D assignment may be TRBD1 or TRBD2 (5 bases each). The CDR3 extends over 13 amino acids. Germline V lookup: CDR1 DFQATT, CDR2 SNEGSKA (reference sequence). V lost 6 bases to trimming and J lost 7 bases, with 15 bases between them. CDR3 region: CSAEPGQNGELFF. The CDR3 nucleotides read TGCAGTGCCGAGCCGGGGCAGAACGGGGAGCTGTTTTTT.